The 17 T cell receptor beta chains reported below all come from one sample, sequenced in a study of blood T cell repertoires in COVID-19. Sequencing used immunoSEQ multiplex PCR; TCRdb keeps in-frame clones, though not all of them. There are some 97,000 clones in the sample; approximately 88% occur only once, and roughly 6% lies in the top ten. The material sequenced was peripheral blood. The receptors here all came from a woman aged 55-69 years with acute or convalescent COVID-19.

This clone came up a few times. The chain is built from TRBV3-1 (or the pseudogene TRBV3-2) and TRBJ1-4, with D hard to call. CDR3 length equals 15 residues. The germline gives CDR1 LGHDT, CDR2 YNNKEL (reference sequence). V lost 4 bases and J 8 bases, leaving 17 bases between the germline ends. The CDR3: CASSLTLGRIEKLFF. The CDR3 DNA follows: TGTGCCAGCAGCCTCACCTTGGGGAGGATCGAAAAACTGTTTTTT.

The rearrangement links TRBV3-1 (or the pseudogene TRBV3-2) to TRBJ1-2, with TRBD1 identical over 10 bases. V was pared by 0 bases and J by 3 bases, with 10 bases of the junction left unmatched. This CDR3 is built from 18 residues. CDR1 and CDR2 (germline): LGHDT, YNNKEL (reference sequence). CDR3 DNA: TGTGCCAGCAGCCAAGACCCGACAGGGGGCTTCTATGACTATGGCTACACCTTC. This encodes CASSQDPTGGFYDYGYTF.

V gene TRBV23-1 combines with J gene TRBJ2-7, with unresolved D. TRBV23-1 is annotated as an ORF whose role is uncertain. CDR3 length: 16 residues. Between the trimmed V and J ends, which lost 6 bases and 0 bases, there was a span of 18 bases. In DNA form, the CDR3 reads TGCGCCAGCAGACACTCACAGTGCCTGTACTCCTACGAGCAGTACGTC. Its protein product is CASRHSQCLYSYEQYV.

This clone was seen a single time. The CDR3 protein is CATSEGGQGGDTGELFF. CDR3 bases: TGTGCCACCAGTGAGGGGGGACAGGGAGGCGACACCGGGGAGCTGTTTTTT. The rearrangement joins TRBV24-1 to TRBJ2-2; 9 nucleotides align to TRBD1. Germline lookup yields CDR1 KGHDR and CDR2 SFDVKD. J was trimmed by 3 bases and V by 4 bases; bases with no gene match: 8. The CDR3 is 17 amino acids.

The chain employs TRBV5-5 and TRBJ1-2; D not certain. The CDR3 totals 14 residues. Trimming cost V 3 bases and J 2 bases, with 11 bases left between them. The germline V gene encodes CDR1 SGHKS and CDR2 YYEKEE (reference sequence). CDR3 nucleotide sequence: TGTGCCAGCAGCTCTCGCGCCAACAACTATGGCTACACCTTC. This translates into CASSSRANNYGYTF.

The chain has TRBV19 and TRBJ2-5, with 8 bases fitting TRBD1. This CDR3 is 14 amino acids long. V shed 6 bases and J 5 bases; nucleotides not matched to a gene: 8. CDR1 and CDR2 (germline): LNHDA, SQIVND (reference sequence). The CDR3 DNA sequence: TGTGCCAGTAGCCAGGACAGGGTCATGGAGACCCAGTACTTC. Translated, it gives CASSQDRVMETQYF.

The V and J genes are TRBV19 and TRBJ2-3; a possible D gene is TRBD2 (5 bases). Trimming left V 1 base short and J 11 bases short, with 22 bases between. The CDR3 is 16 residues long. Germline CDR1 LNHDA, CDR2 SQIVND (reference sequence). The CDR3 bases are TGTGCCAGTAGTATAGGTGACCGCCTCTCACGTGGAGGGCAGTATTTT. It yields the protein CASSIGDRLSRGGQYF. Together with reference TRBV19 and TRBJ2-3, the CDR3 gives the full variable domain: DGGITQSPKYLFRKEGQNVTLSCEQNLNHDAMYWYRQDPGQGLRLIYYSQIVNDFQKGDIAEGYSVSREKKESFPLTVTSAQKNPTAFYLCASSIGDRLSRGGQYFGPGTRLTVL.

The chain uses TRBV2 and TRBJ2-3; the D is unclear. Germline lookup yields CDR1 SNHLY and CDR2 FYNNEI. The CDR3 sequence is 13 residues long. The V gene lost 4 bases and the J gene lost 1 base, with 6 bases spanning the gap. This CDR3 is CASSVLRTDTQYF. Written as DNA, the CDR3 is TGTGCCAGCAGTGTCCTACGCACAGATACGCAGTATTTT.

This sequence joins TRBV18 and TRBJ2-5; maybe TRBD1 (6 bases). V lost 0 bases and J 4 bases, leaving 15 bases between the germline ends. The CDR3 has 16 residues. Germline assignment: CDR1 KGHSH and CDR2 LQKENI. CDR3 sequence: CASSPPSDRFGETQYF. The CDR3 DNA reads as TGTGCCAGCTCACCACCTTCCGACAGGTTCGGAGAGACCCAGTACTTC.

This chain links TRBV6-5 with TRBJ2-1; 13 positions match TRBD2. V lost 7 bases and J lost 7; bases outside the gene matches: 7. There are 15 residues in the CDR3. Per the germline V gene, CDR1 is MNHEY and CDR2 is SVGAGI. DNA of the CDR3: TGTGCCAGCAATATAGGACTAGCGGGGGAAAATGAGCAGTTCTTC. Encoded protein: CASNIGLAGENEQFF.

This chain connects TRBV19 to TRBJ2-1, with 14 bases identical to TRBD2. The CDR3 consists of 17 residues. Trimming removed 4 bases from V and 6 bases from J; junction bases left unmatched: 8. Germline V lookup: CDR1 LNHDA, CDR2 SQIVND (reference sequence). The CDR3 DNA follows: TGTGCCAGTAGTAAGGAGGGACTAGCGGGGGCGAGCAATGAGCAGTTCTTC. Protein sequence: CASSKEGLAGASNEQFF.

This chain connects TRBV5-4 to TRBJ2-7; 8 bases line up with TRBD1. V shed 3 bases, J shed 0 bases, and the junction held 2 bases outside the gene matches. There are 14 residues in the CDR3. Germline values: CDR1 SGHNT, CDR2 YYREEE (reference sequence). CDR3 in amino acids: CASSSQGASYEQYF. Written as DNA, the CDR3 is TGTGCCAGCAGCTCTCAGGGGGCCTCCTACGAGCAGTACTTC.

The rearrangement links TRBV18 to TRBJ1-5; TRBD1 aligns across 7 bases. The CDR3 contains 15 residues. CDR1 is KGHSH and CDR2 is LQKENI in the germline V gene. V shed 2 bases, J shed 1 base, and the junction held 2 bases outside the gene matches. The chain's CDR3 is CASSPSDRSNQPQHF. Here the CDR3 DNA reads TGTGCCAGCTCACCATCGGACAGGAGCAATCAGCCCCAGCATTTT. Using reference TRBV18 and TRBJ1-5 for the parts outside the CDR3, the full variable domain is NAGVMQNPRHLVRRRGQEARLRCSPMKGHSHVYWYRQLPEEGLKFMVYLQKENIIDESGMPKERFSAEFPKEGPSILRIQQVVRGDSAAYFCASSPSDRSNQPQHFGDGTRLSIL.

As concerns this clone: Other DNA sequences in the sample encode the same CDR3. This chain links TRBV5-1 with TRBJ2-1; 11 bases are a match to TRBD2. Germline V gene lookup returns CDR1 SGHRS and CDR2 YFSETQ. The trim removed 4 bases at V and 4 bases at J, leaving 4 bases unmatched. The CDR3 contains 15 residues. CDR3 bases: TGCGCCAGCAGCCCGAGACTAGCGGGGTACAATGAGCAGTTCTTC. As protein: CASSPRLAGYNEQFF.

The chain is built from TRBV2 and TRBJ2-5; 7 bases align to TRBD2. V was pared by 0 bases and J by 3 bases, with 16 bases of the junction left unmatched. Germline CDR1 SNHLY, CDR2 FYNNEI. This CDR3 spans 19 amino acids. CDR3 nucleotides: TGTGCCAGCAGTGAAGCGCTTGGGGGGGTCTCTGTAGCTGAAGAGACCCAGTACTTC. It specifies CASSEALGGVSVAEETQYF.

The CDR3 nucleotides read TGTGCCAGCAGCTTAGGACAGGGTGACACCGGGGAGCTGTTTTTT. It codes for CASSLGQGDTGELFF. The genes are TRBV11-3 and TRBJ2-2, with 7 bases identical to TRBD1. This CDR3 spans 15 amino acids. V lost 1 base to trimming and J lost 3 bases; unmatched junction nucleotides: 2. CDR1 is SGHNT and CDR2 is YENEEA in the germline V gene. Looking up the rest from reference TRBV11-3 and TRBJ2-2 gives the full variable domain: EAGVVQSPRYKIIEKKQPVAFWCNPISGHNTLYWYLQNLGQGPELLIRYENEEAVDDSQLPKDRFSAERLKGVDSTLKIQPAELGDSAVYLCASSLGQGDTGELFFGEGSRLTVL.

This rearrangement joins TRBV18 to TRBJ1-2, with D possibly matching TRBD1 (6 bases). This CDR3 is built from 16 residues. Germline CDR1 KGHSH, CDR2 LQKENI. With 3 bases removed from V and 2 bases from J, the gap between germline ends came to 16 bases. The CDR3 coding sequence is TGTGCCAGCTCACCCCAGGTCGGGGGGGCGAACTATGGCTACACCTTC. This gives the protein CASSPQVGGANYGYTF.